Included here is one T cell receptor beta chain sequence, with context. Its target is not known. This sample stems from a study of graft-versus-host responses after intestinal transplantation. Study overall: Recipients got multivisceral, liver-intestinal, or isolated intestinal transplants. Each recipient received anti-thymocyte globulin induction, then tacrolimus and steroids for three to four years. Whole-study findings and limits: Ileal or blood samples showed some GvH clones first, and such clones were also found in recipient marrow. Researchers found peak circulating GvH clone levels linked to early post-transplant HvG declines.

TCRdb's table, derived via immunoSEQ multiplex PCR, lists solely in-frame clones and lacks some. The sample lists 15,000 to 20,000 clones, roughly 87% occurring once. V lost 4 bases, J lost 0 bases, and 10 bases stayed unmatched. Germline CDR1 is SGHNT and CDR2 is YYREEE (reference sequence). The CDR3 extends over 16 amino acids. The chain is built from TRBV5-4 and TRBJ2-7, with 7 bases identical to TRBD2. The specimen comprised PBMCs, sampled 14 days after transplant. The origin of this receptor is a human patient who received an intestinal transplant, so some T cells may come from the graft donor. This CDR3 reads CASSRGNSGFSYEQYF. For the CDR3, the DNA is TGTGCCAGCAGCCGTGGTAATAGCGGGTTCTCCTACGAGCAGTACTTC. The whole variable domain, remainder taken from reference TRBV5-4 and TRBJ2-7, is ETGVTQSPTHLIKTRGQQVTLRCSSQSGHNTVSWYQQALGQGPQFIFQYYREEENGRGNFPPRFSGLQFPNYSSELNVNALELDDSALYLCASSRGNSGFSYEQYFGPGTRLTVT.